The sample holds a few counts of the clone carrying this T cell receptor (beta chain). These data belong to a study of identical twins. TCRdb reprocessed the 5' RACE reads with MiXCR, giving one entry per CDR3 protein. Here the sample spans about 550,000 distinct CDR3 sequences, about a fifth being singletons. The ends were cut back, 2 bases at V and 3 bases at J, with 9 bases in the middle. This CDR3 contains 14 residues. CDR1 and CDR2 from the germline V gene are LNHDA and SQIVND (reference sequence). The sample was also linked to a second study, of yellow fever vaccine responses in identical twins.

The sequence derives from a woman younger than 30 in good health. The chain couples TRBV19 to TRBJ2-3; tentative D call: TRBD2 (5 bases). Sample: CD4+ T cells sorted from blood. Here the CDR3 DNA reads TGTGCCAGTAGTATAACGGAGGAGACAGATACGCAGTATTTT. This codes for CASSITEETDTQYF. The whole variable domain, filled in from reference TRBV19 and TRBJ2-3, reads DGGITQSPKYLFRKEGQNVTLSCEQNLNHDAMYWYRQDPGQGLRLIYYSQIVNDFQKGDIAEGYSVSREKKESFPLTVTSAQKNPTAFYLCASSITEETDTQYFGPGTRLTVL.